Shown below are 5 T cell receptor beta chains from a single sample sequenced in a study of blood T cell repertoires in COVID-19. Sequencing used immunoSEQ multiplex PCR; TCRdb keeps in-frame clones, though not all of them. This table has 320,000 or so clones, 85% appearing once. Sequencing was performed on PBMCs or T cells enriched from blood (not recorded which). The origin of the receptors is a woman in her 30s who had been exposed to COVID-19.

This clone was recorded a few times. Here the CDR3 DNA reads TGTGCCAGCAGCCCCTATGAGGATCAGCCCCAGCATTTT. It yields the protein CASSPYEDQPQHF. The chain recombines TRBV7-6 with TRBJ1-5, with D unresolved. The germline V gene encodes CDR1 SGHVS and CDR2 FNYEAQ. This CDR3 spans 13 amino acids. V gave up 5 bases and J gave up 5 bases, with 10 bases separating them.

The CDR3 here is CAISTGGRTGELFF. CDR3 DNA sequence: TGTGCCATCAGCACAGGGGGCCGCACCGGGGAGCTGTTTTTT. The J gene is TRBJ2-2, the V gene TRBV10-3, with TRBD1 matching 9 bases. Germline V CDR1 and CDR2: ENHRY, SYGVKD. The J segment lost 4 bases and the V segment lost 6 bases, leaving 3 bases of the junction unmatched. The CDR3 is made up of 14 amino acids.

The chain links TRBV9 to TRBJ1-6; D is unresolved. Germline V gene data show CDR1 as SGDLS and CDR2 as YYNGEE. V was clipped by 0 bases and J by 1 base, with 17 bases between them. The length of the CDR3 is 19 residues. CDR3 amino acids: CASSVDWPGSGSYNSPLHF. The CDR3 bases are TGTGCCAGCAGCGTAGATTGGCCGGGGTCAGGTTCCTATAATTCACCCCTCCACTTT.

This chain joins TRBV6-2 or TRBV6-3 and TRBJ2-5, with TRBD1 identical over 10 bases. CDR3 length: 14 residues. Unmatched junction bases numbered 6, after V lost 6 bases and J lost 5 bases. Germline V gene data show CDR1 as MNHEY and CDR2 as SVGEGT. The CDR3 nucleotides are TGTGCCAGCAGCGGACAGGGGGTCGGGGAGACCCAGTACTTC. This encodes CASSGQGVGETQYF.

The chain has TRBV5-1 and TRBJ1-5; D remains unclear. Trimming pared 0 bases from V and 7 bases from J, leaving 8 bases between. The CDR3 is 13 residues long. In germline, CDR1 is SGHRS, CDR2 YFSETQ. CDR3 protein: CASSLAGSQPQHF. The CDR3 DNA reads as TGCGCCAGCAGCTTGGCGGGGTCGCAGCCCCAGCATTTT.